The 28 T cell receptor beta chains below were found in one sample sequenced in a study of blood T cell repertoires in COVID-19. Clones were read by immunoSEQ multiplex PCR, and TCRdb kept only the in-frame ones, dropping some. The data contain 170,000 or so clones, approximately 88% of them singletons. The sequenced material came from peripheral blood. These receptors came from a woman aged 55 to 70 with acute or convalescent COVID-19.

This chain uses TRBV25-1 with TRBJ1-4; maybe TRBD1 (5 bases). Trimming left V 6 bases short and J 0 bases short, with 14 bases between. Germline CDR1 is MGHDK and CDR2 is SYGVNS. The CDR3 covers 16 residues. CDR3 protein: CASSARAIATNEKLFF. As DNA, the CDR3 is TGTGCCAGCAGCGCCAGGGCGATTGCAACTAATGAAAAACTGTTTTTT.

The chain links TRBV9 to TRBJ1-2; 8 bases are shared with TRBD1. CDR3 length equals 16 residues. The trim removed 0 bases at V and 8 bases at J, leaving 12 bases unmatched. From germline, CDR1 is SGDLS and CDR2 YYNGEE. The CDR3 DNA sequence: TGTGCCAGCAGCGTAGGCGGGGCAGGGGGCGCGTGGGGCTACACCTTC. It codes for CASSVGGAGGAWGYTF.

V gene TRBV5-6 combines with J gene TRBJ2-3; tentatively, D is TRBD1 (6 bases). This CDR3 contains 16 residues. V was clipped by 4 bases and J by 0 bases, with 15 bases between them. Per the germline V gene, CDR1 is SGHDT and CDR2 is YYEEEE. The chain's CDR3 is CASSGLLTGSTDTQYF. CDR3 sequence (DNA): TGTGCCAGCAGCGGCCTCCTGACAGGCAGCACAGATACGCAGTATTTT.

This clone was observed at least ten times. The chain has TRBV7-2 and TRBJ1-1; TRBD1 is a possible D gene (6 bases). CDR3 length: 15 residues. The germline V gene has CDR1 SGHTA and CDR2 FQGNSA. Trimming took 5 bases from V and 4 from J, leaving 17 bases between them. The CDR3 DNA is TGTGCCAGCAGCCCAGCAGGGGCTGGTACCACTGAAGCTTTCTTT. Amino acid sequence: CASSPAGAGTTEAFF.

The table lists this clone with a count of one. The V call is TRBV6-5, the J call TRBJ2-7; 9 bases map to TRBD2. CDR1 and CDR2 (germline): MNHEY, SVGAGI. After removal of 8 bases from V and 2 bases from J, the junction contained 10 bases not matched to a gene. This CDR3 region has 15 residues. In DNA, the CDR3 is TGTGCCAGCGTCGTCGCTAGCGGGGAGACCTACGAGCAGTACTTC. Its translation is CASVVASGETYEQYF.

The genes are TRBV19 and TRBJ1-1, with unresolved D. Deletions cut 7 bases from V and 0 bases from J, with 21 bases between. Germline loops: CDR1 LNHDA, CDR2 SQIVND (reference sequence). CDR3 length: 17 residues. The CDR3 protein is CASKKGALGSMNTEAFF. The DNA for the CDR3 is TGTGCCAGTAAAAAAGGAGCTTTAGGCAGTATGAACACTGAAGCTTTCTTT.

V and J are TRBV28 and TRBJ1-1; 8 nucleotides line up with TRBD1. CDR3 size: 17 residues. J gave up 1 base and V 4 bases, and 11 bases lay outside the gene matches. From germline, CDR1 is MDHEN and CDR2 SYDVKM. The CDR3 region has the DNA TGTGCCAGCAGTTCTATCGGACAGGGCGCCCGGAACACTGAAGCTTTCTTT. This codes for CASSSIGQGARNTEAFF. Looking up the rest from reference TRBV28 and TRBJ1-1 gives the full variable domain: DVKVTQSSRYLVKRTGEKVFLECVQDMDHENMFWYRQDPGLGLRLIYFSYDVKMKEKGDIPEGYSVSREKKERFSLILESASTNQTSMYLCASSSIGQGARNTEAFFGQGTRLTVV.

The chain uses TRBV6-6 and TRBJ1-2, with D maybe TRBD1 (5 bases). The V end lost 5 bases, the J end lost 0 bases, and 28 bases lay between the germline ends. Germline CDR1 MNHNY, CDR2 SVGAGI (reference sequence). The CDR3 runs 20 residues. The CDR3 nucleotides are TGTGCCAGCAGTCGTCGGGCAAATATTGGAGGGGCGTCAGCTAACTATGGCTACACCTTC. Residues: CASSRRANIGGASANYGYTF.

The chain has TRBV9 and TRBJ2-3; TRBD2 matches 9 bases. From germline, CDR1 is SGDLS and CDR2 YYNGEE. The length of the CDR3 is 17 residues. Trimming cost V 0 bases and J 5 bases; bases outside gene matches: 10. In DNA form, the CDR3 reads TGTGCCAGCAGCGTAGAGGTAGCGGGGGCCGCAGGAGATACGCAGTATTTT. As protein: CASSVEVAGAAGDTQYF.

V usage is TRBV5-5 and J usage is TRBJ2-5; 9 bases match TRBD1. The germline gives CDR1 SGHKS, CDR2 YYEKEE (reference sequence). The trim removed 3 bases at V and 4 bases at J, leaving 4 bases unmatched. The CDR3 has 14 residues. CDR3 region: CASSYGTGIETQYF. CDR3 in DNA: TGTGCCAGCAGCTACGGGACAGGGATAGAGACCCAGTACTTC.

The V gene is TRBV9, the J gene TRBJ2-3, with 8 bases that match TRBD2. This CDR3 is 15 amino acids long. Germline V gene sequence: CDR1 SGDLS, CDR2 YYNGEE. V lost 0 bases, J lost 8 bases, and 8 bases stayed unmatched. The chain's CDR3 is CASSVAQRGLGTQYF. CDR3 bases: TGTGCCAGCAGCGTAGCCCAGCGGGGGTTAGGTACGCAGTATTTT.

The chain joins TRBV19 to TRBJ1-6; 7 bases match TRBD1. This CDR3 has 17 amino acids. Germline CDR1 is LNHDA and CDR2 is SQIVND (reference sequence). Unmatched junction bases numbered 7, after V lost 5 bases and J lost 0 bases. The CDR3 spells CASSRWQGGSYNSPLHF. CDR3 sequence (DNA): TGTGCCAGTAGTCGGTGGCAGGGGGGCTCCTATAATTCACCCCTCCACTTT.

The rearrangement joins TRBV11-1 to TRBJ1-1; 8 nucleotides line up with TRBD1. The ends lost 5 bases at V and 2 bases at J; junction bases unmatched: 4. The germline gives CDR1 SGHAT, CDR2 FQDESV (reference sequence). This CDR3 region has 14 residues. CDR3 in DNA: TGTGCCAGCAGCGCCAGGGGGCGAAACACTGAAGCTTTCTTT. This codes for CASSARGRNTEAFF.

The J gene is TRBJ1-2, the V gene TRBV6-6, with D possibly TRBD1 on 5 matching bases. The length of the CDR3 is 14 residues. The V end lost 6 bases, the J end lost 5 bases, and 16 bases lay between the germline ends. CDR1 is MNHNY and CDR2 is SVGAGI in the germline V gene (reference sequence). Here the CDR3 reads CASRYTGEEYGYTF. The CDR3 DNA reads TGTGCCAGCAGGTATACAGGTGAAGAGTATGGCTACACCTTC.

The CDR3 protein is CASSVGQGSNQPQHF. The DNA of the CDR3 is TGTGCCAGCAGCGTAGGGCAGGGGAGCAATCAGCCCCAGCATTTT. The chain links TRBV9 to TRBJ1-5, with D possibly being TRBD1 (6 bases). Trimming took off 0 bases at V and 1 base at J, with 8 bases between the two ends. The CDR3 loop spans 15 amino acids. Germline-derived CDR1 and CDR2 are SGDLS and YYNGEE.

The chain combines TRBV3-1 (or the pseudogene TRBV3-2) with TRBJ2-5; maybe TRBD2 (7 bases). Germline lookup yields CDR1 LGHDT and CDR2 YNNKEL (reference sequence). The CDR3 has 13 residues. V lost 0 bases, J lost 9 bases, and 11 bases lay in between. CDR3 loop: CASSQEGGAAQYF. CDR3 coding DNA: TGTGCCAGCAGCCAAGAAGGGGGGGCGGCCCAGTACTTC.

The chain combines TRBV19 with TRBJ2-1; 10 nucleotides match TRBD1. CDR3 length equals 15 residues. Germline V lookup: CDR1 LNHDA, CDR2 SQIVND (reference sequence). V was pared by 5 bases and J by 1 base, with 2 bases of the junction left unmatched. CDR3 nucleotides: TGTGCCAGTAGTCTGGGACAGGGGTCCTACAATGAGCAGTTCTTC. It yields the protein CASSLGQGSYNEQFF.

This sequence joins TRBV19 and TRBJ2-3; 8 positions match TRBD2. Germline lookup yields CDR1 LNHDA and CDR2 SQIVND (reference sequence). This CDR3 spans 17 amino acids. V trimming: 2 bases; J trimming: 2 bases; junction bases outside the gene matches: 9. DNA of the CDR3: TGTGCCAGTAGTATACAATTCAGCGGGGGCTACACAGATACGCAGTATTTT. Translation gives CASSIQFSGGYTDTQYF.

J is TRBJ1-2 and V is TRBV7-9; a weak D match, TRBD1 (6 bases). This CDR3 has 13 amino acids. Deletions cut 5 bases from V and 2 bases from J, with 9 bases between. Per the germline V gene, CDR1 is SEHNR and CDR2 is FQNEAQ (reference sequence). This chain's CDR3 is CASSVGQNYGYTF. CDR3 DNA: TGTGCCAGCAGCGTCGGACAGAACTATGGCTACACCTTC. The full variable domain, in which reference TRBV7-9 and TRBJ1-2 provide the parts outside the CDR3, is DTGVSQNPRHKITKRGQNVTFRCDPISEHNRLYWYRQTLGQGPEFLTYFQNEAQLEKSRLLSDRFSAERPKGSFSTLEIQRTEQGDSAMYLCASSVGQNYGYTFGSGTRLTVV.

The rearrangement uses TRBV9 and TRBJ1-5; a weak D match, TRBD1 (6 bases). Trimming took 4 bases from V and 0 from J, leaving 11 bases between them. The CDR3 spans 15 residues. CDR1 is SGDLS, CDR2 YYNGEE, per germline. The CDR3 DNA follows: TGTGCCAGCAGCACAGGGATTTTTAGCAATCAGCCCCAGCATTTT. Its translation is CASSTGIFSNQPQHF.

The chain carries TRBV12-5 and TRBJ1-5; TRBD1 matches 8 bases. Germline V gene data show CDR1 as LGHNT and CDR2 as FRNRAP. This CDR3 has 16 residues. V lost 0 bases, J lost 4 bases, and 5 bases stayed unmatched. The CDR3 bases are TGTGCTAGTGGTTTGGTACTCGACAGGGGTAATCAGCCCCAGCATTTT. Protein product: CASGLVLDRGNQPQHF. The entire variable domain, with the rest obtained from reference TRBV12-5 and TRBJ1-5, is as follows: DARVTQTPRHKVTEMGQEVTMRCQPILGHNTVFWYRQTMMQGLELLAYFRNRAPLDDSGMPKDRFSAEMPDATLATLKIQPSEPRDSAVYFCASGLVLDRGNQPQHFGDGTRLSIL.

The chain is built from TRBV7-9 and TRBJ1-4; maybe TRBD1 (5 bases). Germline-derived CDR1 and CDR2 are SEHNR and FQNEAQ (reference sequence). This CDR3 is 14 amino acids long. V was cut by 5 bases and J by 4 bases, with 11 bases left in between. The CDR3 DNA is TGTGCCAGCAGCACAGGACCGATTAATGAAAAACTGTTTTTT. Protein product: CASSTGPINEKLFF. The entire variable domain, with the rest obtained from reference TRBV7-9 and TRBJ1-4, is as follows: DTGVSQNPRHKITKRGQNVTFRCDPISEHNRLYWYRQTLGQGPEFLTYFQNEAQLEKSRLLSDRFSAERPKGSFSTLEIQRTEQGDSAMYLCASSTGPINEKLFFGSGTQLSVL.

A note on this clone: This sample includes further DNA sequences coding for the same CDR3. The CDR3 region has the DNA TGTGCCAGTAGTATCCCCGCCGGGACAGGAAATTCACCCCTCCACTTT. Protein product: CASSIPAGTGNSPLHF. The rearrangement joins TRBV19 to TRBJ1-6; 8 positions agree with TRBD1. CDR1 and CDR2 (germline): LNHDA, SQIVND (reference sequence). The CDR3 covers 16 residues. J was trimmed by 7 bases and V by 3 bases; bases with no gene match: 8.

This clone was counted many times. The J gene is TRBJ1-2, the V gene TRBV6-2 or TRBV6-3; 9 bases agree with TRBD1. The CDR3 extends over 13 amino acids. V trimming: 4 bases; J trimming: 9 bases; junction bases outside the gene matches: 6. Germline V gives CDR1 MNHEY, CDR2 SVGEGT. CDR3 DNA: TGTGCCAGCAGTTTTACAGGGGGCTGCTGCTACACCTTC. Translated: CASSFTGGCCYTF.

V gene TRBV5-1 combines with J gene TRBJ1-4; 10 bases fit TRBD1. Germline V gene data show CDR1 as SGHRS and CDR2 as YFSETQ. With 7 bases clipped from V and 13 bases from J, the junction kept 13 bases outside the gene matches. The CDR3 is 14 amino acids. The CDR3 spells CASSTTGTGEGLFF. CDR3 DNA: TGCGCCAGCTCAACGACCGGGACAGGGGAAGGACTGTTTTTT.

This chain uses TRBV19 with TRBJ1-2, with 7 bases fitting TRBD1. The CDR3 spans 12 residues. CDR1 is LNHDA, CDR2 SQIVND, per germline (reference sequence). V lost 3 bases, J lost 7 bases, and 2 bases stayed unmatched. CDR3 in DNA: TGTGCCAGTAGTATGGCAGGGGGTGGCTACACCTTC. Amino acids: CASSMAGGGYTF.

The gene calls are TRBV6-5 and TRBJ2-2, with D perhaps TRBD2 (7 bases). This CDR3 contains 15 residues. The germline V gene has CDR1 MNHEY and CDR2 SVGAGI. With 1 base removed from V and 4 bases from J, the gap between germline ends came to 10 bases. CDR3 nucleotide sequence: TGTGCCAGCAGTTACTGGGGGGGCTTCACCGGGGAGCTGTTTTTT. Translating gives CASSYWGGFTGELFF.

This chain connects TRBV27 to TRBJ2-3, with D perhaps TRBD1 (5 bases). Trimming took off 5 bases at V and 3 bases at J, with 15 bases between the two ends. The length of the CDR3 is 15 residues. CDR1 and CDR2 from the germline V gene are MNHEY and SMNVEV (reference sequence). CDR3 coding DNA: TGTGCCAGCAGTCTTAACAGGTTAAGGACAGATACGCAGTATTTT. This sequence encodes CASSLNRLRTDTQYF.